Shown below are 20 T cell receptor beta chains from a single sample sequenced in a study of blood T cell repertoires in COVID-19. Repertoires were generated with immunoSEQ multiplex PCR, while TCRdb's copy carries only in-frame clones and drops some. The sample lists approximately 270,000 clones; approximately 83% were seen once. The specimen sequenced was PBMCs or T cells enriched from blood (not recorded which). The receptors stem from a woman in her twenties or thirties who had recovered from COVID-19.

This chain connects TRBV20-1 to TRBJ1-5; 7 nucleotides agree with TRBD1. The length of the CDR3 is 14 residues. Germline V lookup: CDR1 DFQATT, CDR2 SNEGSKA (reference sequence). With V trimmed by 3 bases and J by 8 bases, 10 bases remained unmatched. The CDR3 DNA sequence: TGCAGTGCTAGTGCGGGACAGCTTCAGAAGCCCCAGCATTTT. Translation gives CSASAGQLQKPQHF.

V and J are TRBV6-2 or TRBV6-3 and TRBJ2-1, with no clear D. The V end lost 3 bases, the J end lost 6 bases, and 3 bases lay between the germline ends. CDR3 length: 11 residues. Germline CDR1 reads MNHEY; CDR2 reads SVGEGT. CDR3 sequence reads: CASSYSNEQFF. The DNA for the CDR3 is TGTGCCAGCAGTTATAGCAATGAGCAGTTCTTC.

The chain links TRBV3-1 (or the pseudogene TRBV3-2) to TRBJ2-7; 7 bases are a match to TRBD1. J lost 3 bases, V lost 6 bases, and 5 bases had no gene match. Per germline, CDR1 LGHDT and CDR2 YNNKEL (reference sequence). This CDR3 spans 13 amino acids. The CDR3 protein is CASSLGQIYEQYF. The CDR3 DNA follows: TGTGCCAGCAGTCTGGGACAGATCTACGAGCAGTACTTC.

This clone occurred once. The genes are TRBV28 and TRBJ2-5; 12 positions match TRBD2. Trimming took 3 bases from V and 5 from J; bases not matched to a gene: 7. Germline V gene lookup returns CDR1 MDHEN and CDR2 SYDVKM. This CDR3 comprises 16 residues. CDR3 coding DNA: TGTGCCAGCAGTTTTCGACTAGCGGGGGTGAGCGAGACCCAGTACTTC. It yields the protein CASSFRLAGVSETQYF. Using reference TRBV28 and TRBJ2-5 for the parts outside the CDR3, the full variable domain is DVKVTQSSRYLVKRTGEKVFLECVQDMDHENMFWYRQDPGLGLRLIYFSYDVKMKEKGDIPEGYSVSREKKERFSLILESASTNQTSMYLCASSFRLAGVSETQYFGPGTRLLVL.

The chain is built from TRBV7-9 and TRBJ2-3; 10 bases agree with TRBD2. The length of the CDR3 is 16 residues. The V segment lost 7 bases and the J segment 2 bases; nucleotides outside the gene matches: 9. The germline gives CDR1 SEHNR, CDR2 FQNEAQ (reference sequence). CDR3 amino acids: CASTQLAGGITDTQYF. DNA for the CDR3: TGTGCCAGCACCCAATTAGCGGGGGGAATCACAGATACGCAGTATTTT.

This clone has ten or more counts. V and J are TRBV9 and TRBJ2-1, with 7 bases fitting TRBD2. Unmatched junction bases numbered 10, after V lost 3 bases and J lost 7 bases. Germline CDR1 SGDLS, CDR2 YYNGEE. The CDR3 has 15 residues. The CDR3 loop is CASSGGDYQGNEQFF. The CDR3 nucleotides are TGTGCCAGCAGCGGAGGGGACTATCAAGGTAATGAGCAGTTCTTC.

J is TRBJ1-4 and V is TRBV6-6, with a possible D match to TRBD1 (5 bases). CDR1 and CDR2 from the germline V gene are MNHNY and SVGAGI (reference sequence). Trimming removed 6 bases from V and 8 bases from J, with 10 bases in between. The CDR3 runs 12 residues. Here the CDR3 reads CASRGLQEKLFF. The CDR3 region has the DNA TGTGCCAGCAGGGGGCTCCAGGAAAAACTGTTTTTT.

The CDR3 region is CAPRPRDSDSVNYGYTF. In DNA form, the CDR3 reads TGTGCCCCCAGACCCCGGGACAGCGATTCTGTTAACTATGGCTACACCTTC. The genes are TRBV19 and TRBJ1-2, with TRBD1 matching 7 bases. Per germline, CDR1 LNHDA and CDR2 SQIVND (reference sequence). The CDR3 spans 17 residues. V lost 11 bases, J lost 1 base, and 19 bases stayed unmatched.

V is TRBV16 and J is TRBJ2-1; TRBD2 aligns across 11 bases. Germline loops: CDR1 KGHSY, CDR2 FQNENV. The CDR3 is 17 amino acids. V lost 1 base to trimming and J lost 7 bases; unmatched junction nucleotides: 9. Here the CDR3 reads CASSQFPSGLAVNEQFF. The CDR3 DNA reads TGTGCCAGCAGCCAATTCCCGTCGGGACTAGCGGTTAATGAGCAGTTCTTC.

V is TRBV25-1 and J is TRBJ2-1, with 9 bases fitting TRBD2. The V gene's germline CDR1 is MGHDK and CDR2 SYGVNS. V shed 5 bases, J shed 9 bases, and the junction held 11 bases outside the gene matches. This CDR3 region has 15 residues. The CDR3 region is CASSLSGSRQSEQFF. The CDR3 region has the DNA TGTGCCAGCAGTCTTAGCGGGAGCCGCCAAAGTGAGCAGTTCTTC.

The rearrangement joins TRBV29-1 to TRBJ1-5; TRBD1 matches at 9 bases. Per germline, CDR1 SQVTM and CDR2 ANQGSEA. With 7 bases clipped from V and 4 bases from J, the junction kept 2 bases outside the gene matches. This CDR3 is built from 12 residues. Here the CDR3 reads CSAGTGNQPQHF. The CDR3 region has the DNA TGCAGCGCCGGGACAGGGAATCAGCCCCAGCATTTT.

This chain connects TRBV3-1 (or the pseudogene TRBV3-2) to TRBJ1-6, with a weak D call TRBD1 (5 bases). The CDR3 consists of 15 residues. V was cut by 3 bases and J by 10 bases, with 16 bases left in between. Germline-derived CDR1 and CDR2 are LGHDT and YNNKEL (reference sequence). This CDR3 is CASSQGGLSWSPLHF. The CDR3 region has the DNA TGTGCCAGCAGCCAGGGGGGTTTATCATGGTCACCCCTCCACTTT.

In this sample, this clone turned up a few times. The rearrangement uses TRBV28 and TRBJ1-2; D is ambiguous. The CDR3 is 14 residues long. V was pared by 4 bases and J by 4 bases, with 13 bases between. The germline CDR1 and CDR2 sequences are MDHEN and SYDVKM. CDR3 region: CASSYSSRSYGYTF. The CDR3 DNA reads TGTGCCAGCAGTTACTCCTCCCGGTCCTATGGCTACACCTTC.

J is TRBJ2-2 and V is TRBV18, with a weak D call TRBD1 (6 bases). The CDR3 runs to 16 residues. CDR1 is KGHSH and CDR2 is LQKENI in the germline V gene. Deletions cut 1 base from V and 1 base from J, with 10 bases between. The DNA of the CDR3 is TGTGCCAGCTCACCACTGGCGACAGGGAACACCGGGGAGCTGTTTTTT. Translating gives CASSPLATGNTGELFF.

The CDR3 sequence is CASSRVEYNEQFF. The CDR3 region has the DNA TGTGCCAGTAGTAGGGTGGAGTACAATGAGCAGTTCTTC. V and J are TRBV19 and TRBJ2-1; no firm D call. V lost 4 bases and J 4 bases, leaving 8 bases between the germline ends. The CDR3 runs to 13 residues. Germline values: CDR1 LNHDA, CDR2 SQIVND (reference sequence).

V is TRBV15 and J is TRBJ2-5; 9 nucleotides match TRBD2. Trimming took 8 bases from V and 5 from J; bases not matched to a gene: 9. The germline V gene encodes CDR1 LNHNV and CDR2 YYDKDF (reference sequence). The CDR3 extends over 14 amino acids. The CDR3 reads CATLRRGGRETQYF. The CDR3 DNA is TGTGCCACCCTGAGGCGGGGGGGCCGGGAGACCCAGTACTTC. The complete variable domain, with remaining parts taken from reference TRBV15 and TRBJ2-5, reads DAMVIQNPRYQVTQFGKPVTLSCSQTLNHNVMYWYQQKSSQAPKLLFHYYDKDFNNEADTPDNFQSRRPNTSFCFLDIRSPGLGDTAMYLCATLRRGGRETQYFGPGTRLLVL.

CDR3 residues: CASSSTGERGGYTF. The DNA for the CDR3 is TGCGCCAGCAGCTCGACAGGGGAAAGGGGTGGCTACACCTTC. The chain is built from TRBV5-1 and TRBJ1-2; 8 nucleotides agree with TRBD1. Germline V gives CDR1 SGHRS, CDR2 YFSETQ. CDR3 length: 14 amino acids. Germline trimming cut 3 bases from V and 7 bases from J; bases unmatched to any gene: 8. Based on the CDR3 plus reference TRBV5-1 and TRBJ1-2, the full variable domain is KAGVTQTPRYLIKTRGQQVTLSCSPISGHRSVSWYQQTPGQGLQFLFEYFSETQRNKGNFPGRFSGRQFSNSRSEMNVSTLELGDSALYLCASSSTGERGGYTFGSGTRLTVV.

The rearrangement links TRBV28 to TRBJ1-2; possibly TRBD1 for D (6 bases). Germline assignment: CDR1 MDHEN and CDR2 SYDVKM. This CDR3 has 15 residues. The ends were cut back, 2 bases at V and 0 bases at J, with 10 bases in the middle. The CDR3 here is CASSLPGTPNYGYTF. DNA of the CDR3: TGTGCCAGCAGTTTACCAGGGACACCTAACTATGGCTACACCTTC.

This clone has only one observation. The chain has TRBV11-2 and TRBJ1-1; the match to TRBD1 covers 9 bases. CDR1 and CDR2 from the germline V gene are SGHAT and FQNNGV. V trimming: 0 bases; J trimming: 5 bases; junction bases outside the gene matches: 7. The CDR3 loop spans 16 amino acids. The CDR3 reads CASSLDTGTGRTEAFF. CDR3 in DNA: TGTGCCAGCAGCTTAGACACCGGGACAGGGCGGACTGAAGCTTTCTTT.

The chain uses TRBV28 and TRBJ1-6; D is possibly TRBD1 (6 bases). Germline loops: CDR1 MDHEN, CDR2 SYDVKM. The CDR3 is 16 amino acids. Trimming took off 7 bases at V and 7 bases at J, with 20 bases between the two ends. This chain's CDR3 is CASNPPVAGANSPLHF. CDR3 nucleotides: TGTGCCAGCAACCCACCTGTGGCAGGGGCAAATTCACCCCTCCACTTT. Full variable domain (remainder filled in from reference TRBV28 and TRBJ1-6): DVKVTQSSRYLVKRTGEKVFLECVQDMDHENMFWYRQDPGLGLRLIYFSYDVKMKEKGDIPEGYSVSREKKERFSLILESASTNQTSMYLCASNPPVAGANSPLHFGNGTRLTVT.